These 22 T cell receptor beta chains were sequenced from one sample in a study of beta chain features in type 1 diabetes. The entirety of the isolated RNA underwent reverse transcription, so expressed TCRB transcripts were sequenced. Clones were read by immunoSEQ multiplex PCR, and TCRdb kept only the in-frame ones, dropping some. The sample holds almost 350,000 clones, around 7.6% seen once. The sample consisted of central memory CD4+ T cells from blood. The receptors here all came from a woman between 18 and 29 years old in good health.

The chain uses TRBV12-5 and TRBJ2-1, with a tentative D call TRBD2 (6 bases). The CDR3 is 15 residues long. Trimming took 5 bases from V and 4 from J, leaving 15 bases between them. In germline, CDR1 is LGHNT, CDR2 FRNRAP. CDR3 region: CASGRASANYNEQFF. The CDR3 DNA sequence: TGTGCTAGTGGTCGGGCTAGCGCAAATTACAATGAGCAGTTCTTC. Supplemented by reference TRBV12-5 and TRBJ2-1, the full variable domain reads DARVTQTPRHKVTEMGQEVTMRCQPILGHNTVFWYRQTMMQGLELLAYFRNRAPLDDSGMPKDRFSAEMPDATLATLKIQPSEPRDSAVYFCASGRASANYNEQFFGPGTRLTVL.

This clone was detected a few times. This chain links TRBV4-1 with TRBJ2-7; 11 bases are shared with TRBD1. The germline CDR1 and CDR2 sequences are MGHRA and YSYEKL. Unmatched junction bases numbered 3, after V lost 4 bases and J lost 4 bases. This CDR3 spans 14 amino acids. The CDR3 is CASSLDRGPYEQYF. The CDR3 DNA reads TGCGCCAGCAGCCTGGACAGGGGGCCGTACGAGCAGTACTTC.

This clone came up a few times. This rearrangement joins TRBV9 to TRBJ2-3; D ambiguous. Germline CDR1 reads SGDLS; CDR2 reads YYNGEE. This CDR3 spans 14 amino acids. Trimming removed 1 base from V and 3 bases from J, with 9 bases in between. The CDR3 DNA sequence: TGTGCCAGCAGCGTAACTGGAAAAACAGATACGCAGTATTTT. This sequence encodes CASSVTGKTDTQYF.

This clone was picked up many times. This chain uses TRBV10-3 with TRBJ2-1; 10 bases match TRBD2. Looked up from germline, CDR1 is ENHRY and CDR2 is SYGVKD. The CDR3 is made up of 14 amino acids. V trimming: 6 bases; J trimming: 6 bases; junction bases outside the gene matches: 5. CDR3: CAIRPGTSVNEQFF. CDR3 sequence (DNA): TGTGCCATCAGGCCCGGGACTAGCGTCAATGAGCAGTTCTTC.

There are a few counts of this clone. V usage is TRBV11-1 and J usage is TRBJ2-5, with TRBD1 as a possible D gene (5 bases). Trimming shortened V by 3 bases and J by 5 bases, and 13 bases separated the two germline ends. CDR1 SGHAT and CDR2 FQDESV come from the germline V gene (reference sequence). The CDR3 extends over 14 amino acids. Here the CDR3 reads CASSLQGGLETQYF. The CDR3 nucleotides are TGTGCCAGCAGCTTGCAGGGTGGTCTCGAGACCCAGTACTTC.

This clone has only a few counts. This chain links TRBV29-1 with TRBJ2-1; the D is unclear. The germline V gene has CDR1 SQVTM and CDR2 ANQGSEA. V lost 3 bases, J lost 1 base, and 7 bases lay in between. CDR3 size: 13 residues. This CDR3 reads CSVDRNSYNEQFF. CDR3 DNA sequence: TGCAGCGTTGACAGGAATTCCTACAATGAGCAGTTCTTC.

This clone was recorded many times. This chain connects TRBV7-2 to TRBJ2-5; no clear D. Germline assignment: CDR1 SGHTA and CDR2 FQGNSA. V was pared by 2 bases and J by 2 bases, with 9 bases between. The CDR3 totals 14 residues. CDR3 nucleotide sequence: TGTGCCAGCAGCTTATACGAGAGGCAAGAGACCCAGTACTTC. Its translation: CASSLYERQETQYF.

This clone has just a few counts. The chain recombines TRBV5-4 with TRBJ2-3; TRBD1 is a possible D gene (6 bases). From germline, CDR1 is SGHNT and CDR2 YYREEE (reference sequence). This CDR3 comprises 15 residues. Trimming pared 3 bases from V and 8 bases from J, leaving 19 bases between. CDR3 coding DNA: TGTGCCAGCAGCTCGGGACGGGGAGAAGGGGGTACGCAGTATTTT. Translation gives CASSSGRGEGGTQYF.

CDR3: CASSQVRVGGYEQYF. The DNA of the CDR3 is TGCGCCAGCAGCCAGGTCAGGGTCGGCGGGTACGAGCAGTACTTC. The chain recombines TRBV4-3 with TRBJ2-7; D is tentatively TRBD1 or TRBD2 (5 bases each). CDR1 LGHNA and CDR2 YSLEER come from the germline V gene. Trimming left V 3 bases short and J 4 bases short, with 16 bases between. This CDR3 region has 15 residues.

This clone has only a few counts. J is TRBJ2-3 and V is TRBV5-4; 8 bases are shared with TRBD2. Germline CDR1 SGHNT, CDR2 YYREEE (reference sequence). With V trimmed by 1 base and J by 5 bases, 12 bases remained unmatched. There are 17 residues in the CDR3. The DNA for the CDR3 is TGTGCCAGCAGCTTGAGGCTAGCGGGTACTCGAGGAGATACGCAGTATTTT. It encodes CASSLRLAGTRGDTQYF.

This clone was observed many times. The J gene is TRBJ2-5, the V gene TRBV14, with D tentatively TRBD2 (5 bases). V gave up 4 bases and J gave up 1 base, with 7 bases separating them. Germline loops: CDR1 SGHDN, CDR2 FVKESK. The CDR3 covers 13 residues. CDR3 sequence reads: CASSLAPQETQYF. The CDR3, as DNA: TGTGCCAGCAGCCTAGCGCCCCAAGAGACCCAGTACTTC.

This clone has at least ten counts. CDR3 residues: CASSRQRPGTSGGTDTQYF. CDR3 nucleotides: TGTGCCAGCAGCCGGCAAAGACCCGGGACTAGCGGGGGGACAGATACGCAGTATTTT. V is TRBV5-6 and J is TRBJ2-3, with 15 bases fitting TRBD2. CDR1 is SGHDT, CDR2 YYEEEE, per germline. The CDR3 is 19 residues long. Trimming removed 4 bases from V and 3 bases from J; junction bases left unmatched: 12.

This clone was counted between two and nine times. V and J are TRBV29-1 and TRBJ2-3; 8 nucleotides align to TRBD2. The germline gives CDR1 SQVTM, CDR2 ANQGSEA. This CDR3 contains 11 residues. Unmatched junction bases numbered 3, after V lost 7 bases and J lost 6 bases. CDR3 loop: CSGTGGDTQYF. For the CDR3, the DNA is TGCAGCGGAACGGGGGGGGATACGCAGTATTTT.

This clone was picked up a small number of times. In DNA, the CDR3 is TGTGCCAGCGAGGCAGACAGACACAACACTGAAGCTTTCTTT. This sequence encodes CASEADRHNTEAFF. The chain employs TRBV2 and TRBJ1-1, with TRBD1 as a possible D gene (5 bases). Germline values: CDR1 SNHLY, CDR2 FYNNEI. CDR3 length: 14 residues. V was cut by 8 bases and J by 2 bases, with 15 bases left in between.

This chain uses TRBV5-8 with TRBJ2-2; maybe TRBD1 (5 bases). Trimming removed 2 bases at V and 3 bases at J, with 8 bases between. This CDR3 contains 14 residues. Germline V gene sequence: CDR1 SGHTS, CDR2 YDEGEE. The CDR3 protein is CASSFQGYTGELFF. As DNA, the CDR3 is TGTGCCAGCAGCTTCCAGGGATACACCGGGGAGCTGTTTTTT.

The table lists this clone with a few counts. This chain joins TRBV30 and TRBJ1-5, with D hard to call. V gave up 3 bases and J gave up 5 bases, with 17 bases separating them. The CDR3 runs 15 residues. CDR1 is GTSNPN and CDR2 is SVGIG in the germline V gene (reference sequence). The CDR3 is CAWRGGQVAHQPQHF. The CDR3 DNA reads TGTGCCTGGAGGGGTGGTCAGGTGGCTCATCAGCCCCAGCATTTT. The whole variable domain, remainder taken from reference TRBV30 and TRBJ1-5, is SQTIHQWPATLVQPVGSPLSLECTVEGTSNPNLYWYRQAAGRGLQLLFYSVGIGQISSEVPQNLSASRPQDRQFILSSKKLLLSDSGFYLCAWRGGQVAHQPQHFGDGTRLSIL.

This chain connects TRBV7-2 to TRBJ2-2, with D perhaps TRBD1 (6 bases). Germline V CDR1 and CDR2: SGHTA, FQGNSA. The ends were cut back, 2 bases at V and 4 bases at J, with 11 bases in the middle. The CDR3 extends over 15 amino acids. DNA of the CDR3: TGTGCCAGCAGCTTACACAGGGAATTCACCGGGGAGCTGTTTTTT. This encodes CASSLHREFTGELFF.

This clone was seen a few times. This chain links TRBV5-5 with TRBJ2-5, with a weak D call TRBD1 (5 bases). The CDR3 extends over 16 amino acids. The germline V and J ends were trimmed by 4 bases and 2 bases, with 18 bases remaining between them. The germline V gene has CDR1 SGHKS and CDR2 YYEKEE (reference sequence). The CDR3 is CASSVSGQGGQETQYF. The CDR3 nucleotides read TGTGCCAGCAGCGTAAGTGGGCAGGGCGGACAAGAGACCCAGTACTTC.

This clone was counted many times. The chain joins TRBV5-1 to TRBJ2-4; possibly TRBD2 for D (6 bases). Trimming shortened V by 0 bases and J by 3 bases, and 7 bases separated the two germline ends. The CDR3 totals 14 residues. Germline V CDR1 and CDR2: SGHRS, YFSETQ. The CDR3 sequence is CASSLAGVKNIQYF. DNA of the CDR3: TGCGCCAGCAGCTTGGCGGGAGTCAAAAACATTCAGTACTTC.

This rearrangement joins TRBV6-1 to TRBJ2-1; D not resolved. Germline V CDR1 and CDR2: MNHNS, SASEGT. The length of the CDR3 is 16 residues. V lost 2 bases, J lost 8 bases, and 19 bases lay in between. CDR3 loop: CASSELMGFFSHEQFF. The CDR3 DNA reads as TGTGCCAGCAGTGAACTAATGGGGTTCTTCTCCCATGAGCAGTTCTTC.

This clone was seen ten or more times. The chain uses TRBV2 and TRBJ1-2; D gene ambiguous. The CDR3 has 12 amino acids. Germline assignment: CDR1 SNHLY and CDR2 FYNNEI. V was cut by 8 bases and J by 8 bases, with 15 bases left in between. The CDR3, as DNA: TGTGCCAGCCGGACGGCGCTTGGGGGCTACACCTTC. Translating it yields CASRTALGGYTF.

The genes are TRBV5-1 and TRBJ2-5; 7 bases are shared with TRBD1. This CDR3 spans 13 amino acids. The J segment lost 3 bases and the V segment lost 6 bases, leaving 5 bases of the junction unmatched. Germline loops: CDR1 SGHRS, CDR2 YFSETQ. The CDR3 nucleotides are TGCGCCAGCAATCGGCAGGGGGAAGAGACCCAGTACTTC. Protein: CASNRQGEETQYF.